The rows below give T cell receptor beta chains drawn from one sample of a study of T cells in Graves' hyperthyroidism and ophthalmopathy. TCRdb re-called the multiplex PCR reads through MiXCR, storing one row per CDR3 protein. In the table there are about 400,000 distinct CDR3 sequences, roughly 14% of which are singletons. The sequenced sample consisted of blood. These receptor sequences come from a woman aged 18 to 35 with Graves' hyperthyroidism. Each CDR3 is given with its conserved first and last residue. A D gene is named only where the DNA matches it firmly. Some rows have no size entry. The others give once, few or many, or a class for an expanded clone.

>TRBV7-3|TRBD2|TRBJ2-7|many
TGTGCCAGCAGCTTGGGCCCGGGGGGGAGTACCGAGCAGTACTTC
CASSLGPGGSTEQYF
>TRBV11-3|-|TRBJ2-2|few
TGTGCCAGCAGCTTAGAACGGGGAGTCGGGGAGCTGTTTTTT
CASSLERGVGELFF
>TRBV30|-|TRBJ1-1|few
TGTGCCTGGAGTGTATGGGGGTTTTGTCCTGAAGCTTTCTTT
CAWSVWGFCPEAFF
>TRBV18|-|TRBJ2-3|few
TGTGCCAGCTCACTTCGGGTCCCCATTATGGATACGCAGTATTTT
CASSLRVPIMDTQYF
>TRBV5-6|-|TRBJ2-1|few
TGTGCCAGCAGCTTTCGAGCTTTAGGGCCCAATGAGCAGTTCTTC
CASSFRALGPNEQFF
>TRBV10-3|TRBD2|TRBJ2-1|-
TGTGCCATCAGGGCCATCGTTATAGCGGGAGCGGTCAATGAGCAGTTCTTC
CAIRAIVIAGAVNEQFF
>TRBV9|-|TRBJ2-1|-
TGTGCCAGCAGCGAGACGGGAACCCCCCCAAGTGAGCAGTTCTTC
CASSETGTPPSEQFF
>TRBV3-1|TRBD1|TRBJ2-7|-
TGTGCCAGCAGCCAAGATGGCGGACAGGGTCGGGAGCAGTACTTC
CASSQDGGQGREQYF
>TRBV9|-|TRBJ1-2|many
TGTGCCAGCAGCCCTACCGTGGGGACATCCAGGAATGGCTACACCTTC
CASSPTVGTSRNGYTF
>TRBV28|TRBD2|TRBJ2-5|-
TGTGCCAGCAGTTCCGGGACTAGCGGGGTTGGGCAGACCCAGTACTTC
CASSSGTSGVGQTQYF
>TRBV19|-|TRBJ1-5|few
TGTGCCAGTAGTATCGGGGAGATGGTCAATCAGCCCCAGCATTTT
CASSIGEMVNQPQHF
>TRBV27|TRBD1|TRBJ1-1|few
TGTGCCAGCAGTGGGACAGGGGGGAACACTGAAGCTTTCTTT
CASSGTGGNTEAFF
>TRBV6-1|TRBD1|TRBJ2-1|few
TGTGCCAGCAGTGACCGACAGGGATTTGCCAATGAGCAGTTCTTC
CASSDRQGFANEQFF
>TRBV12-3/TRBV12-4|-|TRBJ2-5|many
TGTGCCAGCAAGGCTAGCAAAGAGACCCAGTACTTC
CASKASKETQYF
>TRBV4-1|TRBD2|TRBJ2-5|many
TGCGCCAGCAGCGGACTAGCGGGGTATGAGACCCAGTACTTC
CASSGLAGYETQYF
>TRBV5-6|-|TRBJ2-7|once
TGTGCCAGCAGCTCGGGACCGAAGTACGAGCAGTACTTC
CASSSGPKYEQYF
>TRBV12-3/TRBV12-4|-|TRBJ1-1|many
TGTGCCAGCAGTTTGGGGGGGCGCAGATTAGATGAAGCTTTCTTT
CASSLGGRRLDEAFF
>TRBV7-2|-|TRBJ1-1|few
TGTGCCAGCAGCGCCTATGGTGGGAACACTGAAGCTTTCTTT
CASSAYGGNTEAFF
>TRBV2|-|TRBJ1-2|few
TGTGCCAGCAGTGAATACAAGGAGGGGGGTATTAACTATGGCTACACCTTC
CASSEYKEGGINYGYTF
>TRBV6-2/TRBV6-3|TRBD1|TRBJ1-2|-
TGTGCCAGCAGGAGACAGGGCATCTATGGCTACACCTTC
CASRRQGIYGYTF
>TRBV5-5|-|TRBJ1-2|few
TGTGCCAGCAGCCCCATGGTCTCGGAGGAATCGTATGGCTACACCTTC
CASSPMVSEESYGYTF
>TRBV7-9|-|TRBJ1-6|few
TGTGCCAGCAGCCGAGGGCAGGGCTATAATTCACCCCTCCACTTT
CASSRGQGYNSPLHF
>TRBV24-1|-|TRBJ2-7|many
TGTGCCACCAGTGATTGGGTCCTTTACGAGCAGTACTTC
CATSDWVLYEQYF
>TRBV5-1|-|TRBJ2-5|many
TGCGCCAGCAGCTCCCGTCAAGAGACCCAGTACTTC
CASSSRQETQYF
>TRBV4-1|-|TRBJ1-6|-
TGCGCCAGCAGCCAATCGCCAGGACCACCCCTCCACTTT
CASSQSPGPPLHF
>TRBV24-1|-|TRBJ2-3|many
TGTGCCACCAGTGATGCAACAGGGTTTACAGATACGCAGTATTTT
CATSDATGFTDTQYF
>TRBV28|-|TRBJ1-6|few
TGTGCCAGCAGAGACACTAATTCACCCCTCCACTTT
CASRDTNSPLHF
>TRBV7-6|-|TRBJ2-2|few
TGTGCCAGCAGCTTAGCGGGGGCCGAAAACACCGGGGAGCTGTTTTTT
CASSLAGAENTGELFF
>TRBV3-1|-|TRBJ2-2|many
TGTGCCAGCAGACTTGGGAGTACTAACACCGGGGAGCTGTTTTTT
CASRLGSTNTGELFF